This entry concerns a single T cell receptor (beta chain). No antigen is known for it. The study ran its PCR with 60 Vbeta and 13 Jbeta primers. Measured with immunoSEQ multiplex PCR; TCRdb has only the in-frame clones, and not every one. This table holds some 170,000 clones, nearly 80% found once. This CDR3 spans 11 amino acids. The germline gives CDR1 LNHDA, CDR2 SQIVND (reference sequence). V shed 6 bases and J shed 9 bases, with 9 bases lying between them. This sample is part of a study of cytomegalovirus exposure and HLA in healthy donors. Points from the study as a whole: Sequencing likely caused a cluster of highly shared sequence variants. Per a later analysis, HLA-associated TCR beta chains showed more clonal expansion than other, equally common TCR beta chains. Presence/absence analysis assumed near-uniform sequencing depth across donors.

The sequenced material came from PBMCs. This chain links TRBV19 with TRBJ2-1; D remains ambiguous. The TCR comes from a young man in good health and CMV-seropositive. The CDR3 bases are TGTGCCAGTAGATGGCGAGGTGAGCAGTTCTTC. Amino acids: CASRWRGEQFF.